This T cell receptor beta chain was captured in a study of shared clonotypes between healthy human individuals. The overall study: Per donor, three plates held CD4 naive cells, three held CD4 memory, two held CD8 naive and one held CD8 memory.

Details on this clone: The antigen is not known.

The donors, all of them Caucasian adults, lived in Nashville, Tennessee. Trimming left V 0 bases short and J 3 bases short, with 9 bases between. In germline, CDR1 is SGHRS, CDR2 YFSETQ. There are 14 residues in the CDR3. Study conclusions and caveats: In general, naive subsets displayed greater estimated richness than memory subsets did.

An approximately 200 ng quantity of DNA, 30,000 to 35,000 T cell genomes, went into the sorted-subset replicate PCRs. The table came from immunoSEQ multiplex PCR; TCRdb's copy has only in-frame clones and leaves some out. The repertoire consists of roughly 1.5 million clones, with 95% to 99% occurring once and the leading ten covering about 0.45%. The chain joins TRBV5-1 to TRBJ1-1; the D is unclear. Sequencing was performed on naive CD4+ T cells sorted from blood. Subset noted: CD45RA+ positively selected. This sequence originates from a man aged 25 to 40 in good health. The CDR3 DNA is TGCGCCAGCAGCTTGGCTAGACCGGACACTGAAGCTTTCTTT. Its protein product is CASSLARPDTEAFF.